There are a few counts of the clone carrying this TCR beta chain. TCRdb itself ran the RT-PCR reads through MiXCR, one entry per CDR3 protein. Among some 880,000 distinct CDR3 sequences, roughly 18% were seen once, and the ten largest hold around 6%. This record comes from a study of patients and donors after allogeneic stem cell transplantation. From germline, CDR1 is LNHNV and CDR2 YYDKDF (reference sequence). CDR3 length: 17 residues. The V end was cut by 0 bases, the J end by 0 bases, with 12 bases between. The chain links TRBV15 to TRBJ1-5, with a possible D match to TRBD1 (6 bases). The sequence was collected from a human donor who was either an allogeneic HSCT recipient or a stem cell or donor lymphocyte infusion donor (not recorded which). It is not recorded whose cells these are; they may come from a transplant donor. Material: blood, either unsorted or a sorted T cell fraction (not recorded which). Written as DNA, the CDR3 is TGTGCCACCAGCAGAGAGGGGGCAGGGTATAGCAATCAGCCCCAGCATTTT. Its protein product is CATSREGAGYSNQPQHF. Full variable domain (missing parts from reference TRBV15 and TRBJ1-5): DAMVIQNPRYQVTQFGKPVTLSCSQTLNHNVMYWYQQKSSQAPKLLFHYYDKDFNNEADTPDNFQSRRPNTSFCFLDIRSPGLGDTAMYLCATSREGAGYSNQPQHFGDGTRLSIL.